This T cell receptor beta chain comes out of a study of T cell responses to AZD1222 COVID-19 vaccine. V lost 3 bases to trimming and J lost 4 bases; unmatched junction nucleotides: 4. The CDR3 is 15 amino acids. Germline assignment: CDR1 LNHNV and CDR2 YYDKDF (reference sequence). The data were produced by immunoSEQ multiplex PCR, yet TCRdb's version contains in-frame clones alone and is incomplete. The sample records 150,000 to 200,000 clones, around 92% being singletons. This specimen consisted of peripheral blood, obtained 28 days after the second AZD1222 dose. This sequence originates from an adult who received the AZD1222 COVID-19 vaccine. The V and J genes are TRBV15 and TRBJ2-5; TRBD2 matches at 11 bases. The CDR3 region is CATSSRLAGTETQYF. In DNA, the CDR3 is TGTGCCACCAGCAGCCGACTAGCGGGGACAGAGACCCAGTACTTC.